What follows are 21 T cell receptor beta chains derived from one specimen sequenced in a study of glioma-infiltrating T cells. TCR alpha and beta CDR3 regions were amplified from RNA using iRepertoire nested multiplex PCR. TCRdb analysed the multiplex PCR reads with MiXCR anew, one entry per CDR3 protein. The sample consists of a few hundred thousand distinct CDR3 sequences, roughly two fifths of them appearing once. Sequencing was performed on glioma tissue, nonneoplastic brain tissue, or PBMCs (not recorded which). The receptors derive from a human donor with low-grade glioma or glioblastoma, undergoing nonglioma brain surgery, or in good health (not recorded which).

This clonotype was seen ten or more times. V usage is TRBV6-2 or TRBV6-3 and J usage is TRBJ2-1; 10 bases line up with TRBD2. The germline V gene encodes CDR1 MNHEY and CDR2 SVGEGT. This CDR3 spans 18 amino acids. With V trimmed by 4 bases and J by 0 bases, 9 bases remained unmatched. The DNA of the CDR3 is TGTGCCAGCAGTTCCCCCCGGACTAGCGGAATCTCCTACAATGAGCAGTTCTTC. It codes for CASSSPRTSGISYNEQFF.

This clonotype has just one count. A single base separates this from a much larger clone, so it may be a read error. The V call is TRBV19, the J call TRBJ1-5, with 8 bases aligning to TRBD1. CDR1 and CDR2 (germline): LNHDA, SQIVND (reference sequence). The CDR3 contains 14 residues. Losses at the gene ends were 5 bases for V and 4 bases for J; bases not matched to a gene: 4. The CDR3 spells CASSAGQENQPQHF. In nucleotides, the CDR3 is TGTGCCAGTAGTGCGGGACAGGAAAATCAGCCCCAGCATTTT.

CDR3 in amino acids: CASSQGHSYTF. The CDR3 coding sequence is TGTGCCAGCAGCCAGGGGCATAGCTACACCTTC. The V call is TRBV3-1, the J call TRBJ1-2, with D perhaps TRBD1 (5 bases). Germline V CDR1 and CDR2: LGHDT, YNNKEL (reference sequence). This CDR3 contains 11 residues. V was clipped by 3 bases and J by 9 bases, with 8 bases between them.

Points on this clonotype: Mismatch with germline at one junction end may stem from a read error. The V gene is TRBV28, the J gene TRBJ2-2; D possibly corresponds to TRBD2 (5 bases). There are 15 residues in the CDR3. CDR1 and CDR2 from the germline V gene are MDHEN and SYDVKM. The CDR3 loop reads CACSLPSLYTGELFF. CDR3 coding DNA: TGTGCCTGCAGTTTGCCTAGCCTATACACCGGGGAGCTGTTTTTT.

This chain uses TRBV20-1 with TRBJ2-5; 11 nucleotides match TRBD2. Per germline, CDR1 DFQATT and CDR2 SNEGSKA (reference sequence). The CDR3 is 14 amino acids. V shed 0 bases and J 7 bases; nucleotides not matched to a gene: 4. The CDR3 DNA sequence: TGCAGTGCTAGAGATTCCCTAGCGGGAGGGACCCAGTACTTC. Translation: CSARDSLAGGTQYF.

As to this clonotype: Sequence at one end of the junction differs from germline and may be a read error. CDR3 coding DNA: TGTGCCAGCAGCATCAGCGGGGAAAGCACAGATACGCAGTGTTTT. Protein sequence: CASSISGESTDTQCF. The chain has TRBV7-6 and TRBJ2-3; 7 nucleotides agree with TRBD2. Germline V lookup: CDR1 SGHVS, CDR2 FNYEAQ. The CDR3 extends over 15 amino acids.

The chain joins TRBV29-1 to TRBJ2-7; perhaps TRBD2 as D (6 bases). CDR3 length: 14 amino acids. The germline V gene has CDR1 SQVTM and CDR2 ANQGSEA. Between the trimmed V and J ends, which lost 2 bases and 2 bases, there was a span of 13 bases. The CDR3: CSVESHSGTYEQYF. The DNA of the CDR3 is TGCAGCGTTGAATCTCATAGCGGAACCTACGAGCAGTACTTC.

With regard to this clonotype: Possible read error: a much larger clone is one base away. The rearrangement links TRBV27 to TRBJ2-7; D gene unclear. CDR3 length: 15 residues. CDR1 and CDR2 from the germline V gene are MNHEY and SMNVEV (reference sequence). In DNA, the CDR3 is TGTGCCAGCAGTTTAGGTGGCCTTAGCTCCCACGAGCAGTACTTC. This codes for CASSLGGLSSHEQYF.

The chain joins TRBV6-4 to TRBJ2-1; 7 nucleotides line up with TRBD1. Germline V gene lookup returns CDR1 MRHNA and CDR2 SNTAGT. The V gene end was trimmed by 3 bases and the J gene end by 7 bases; junction bases not matched to a gene: 15. The CDR3 contains 17 residues. CDR3 sequence: CASSENFGQGVQNEQFF. DNA for the CDR3: TGTGCCAGCAGTGAGAACTTTGGCCAGGGGGTACAGAATGAGCAGTTCTTC.

This clonotype came up a few times. This chain joins TRBV27 and TRBJ2-5, with 11 bases matching TRBD2. The germline V gene has CDR1 MNHEY and CDR2 SMNVEV (reference sequence). The CDR3 runs 15 residues. V dropped 5 bases and J dropped 6; count of bases not matched to a gene: 8. CDR3 sequence reads: CASSDRLAGRKTQYF. The DNA of the CDR3 is TGTGCCAGCAGTGACAGACTAGCGGGGCGTAAGACCCAGTACTTC.

The rearrangement joins TRBV4-1 to TRBJ2-5, with TRBD2 identical over 12 bases. The V segment lost 1 base and the J segment 5 bases; nucleotides outside the gene matches: 11. The germline V gene encodes CDR1 MGHRA and CDR2 YSYEKL. The CDR3 runs to 18 residues. Here the CDR3 DNA reads TGCGCCAGCAGCCAAGGCAGTCTAGCGGGAGGGCCGGTGGAGACCCAGTACTTC. Its translation: CASSQGSLAGGPVETQYF.

This clonotype has more than one count but fewer than ten. In DNA form, the CDR3 reads TGTGCCAGCAGCCAAGTTGACAGCTCTAGCACAGATACGCAGTATTTT. Encoded protein: CASSQVDSSSTDTQYF. V is TRBV28 and J is TRBJ2-3; D possibly corresponds to TRBD1 (5 bases). CDR3 size: 16 residues. Germline V lookup: CDR1 MDHEN, CDR2 SYDVKM. V was clipped by 6 bases and J by 0 bases, with 16 bases between them.

The chain is built from TRBV2 and TRBJ2-3; D uncertain. CDR1 and CDR2 from the germline V gene are SNHLY and FYNNEI. Deletions cut 11 bases from V and 2 bases from J, with 14 bases between. This CDR3 has 13 residues. The CDR3 here is CAGRNGITDTQYF. The CDR3 DNA reads TGTGCCGGTAGGAACGGAATCACAGATACGCAGTATTTT.

With respect to this clonotype: One junction end disagrees with the germline gene, perhaps due to a read error. The V gene is TRBV28, the J gene TRBJ2-7; 9 bases map to TRBD1. The CDR3 spans 17 residues. CDR1 is MDHEN, CDR2 SYDVKM, per germline. The CDR3 protein is CASSLSGTGPPDYKQYF. The CDR3 bases are TGTGCCAGCAGTTTATCCGGGACAGGGCCCCCAGACTACAAGCAGTACTTC.

The chain has TRBV4-2 and TRBJ1-4, with 7 bases lining up with TRBD1. The length of the CDR3 is 15 residues. Germline assignment: CDR1 LGHNA and CDR2 YNFKEQ. With 0 bases clipped from V and 8 bases from J, the junction kept 6 bases outside the gene matches. CDR3 in amino acids: CASSQDEGAGEKLFF. The CDR3 DNA reads as TGTGCCAGCAGCCAAGATGAGGGGGCTGGCGAAAAACTGTTTTTT.

This clonotype was counted between two and nine times. V and J are TRBV12-3 or TRBV12-4 and TRBJ2-7, with D possibly TRBD1 on 5 matching bases. The CDR3 has 15 amino acids. The V gene lost 4 bases and the J gene lost 2 bases, with 15 bases spanning the gap. The CDR3 DNA follows: TGTGCCAGCAGTTCGAGCCGCAGGGTCCCCTACGAGCAGTACTTC. Translation: CASSSSRRVPYEQYF.

Of note for this clonotype: At one end the junction does not follow the germline gene, possibly because of a read error. The V gene is TRBV6-2 or TRBV6-3, the J gene TRBJ2-1; D unresolved. Germline V gives CDR1 MNHEY, CDR2 SVGEGT. The CDR3 is 18 amino acids. DNA for the CDR3: TGTGCCAGCAGTTACTCCCCTCCGTTCCGTTCGAGTAGGAATGAGCAGTTCTTT. This codes for CASSYSPPFRSSRNEQFF.

This chain connects TRBV7-2 to TRBJ2-7; 9 bases map to TRBD1. CDR1 and CDR2 from the germline V gene are SGHTA and FQGNSA. Losses at the gene ends were 4 bases for V and 10 bases for J; bases not matched to a gene: 8. This CDR3 spans 13 amino acids. The CDR3 region has the DNA TGTGCCAGCAGCTCAGGGACAGGGATTCGACAGTACTTC. Translating it yields CASSSGTGIRQYF.

Many counts were recorded for this clonotype. The chain combines TRBV27 with TRBJ2-7, with D possibly matching TRBD2 (6 bases). The V end was cut by 5 bases, the J end by 3 bases, with 20 bases between. This CDR3 spans 16 amino acids. Germline lookup yields CDR1 MNHEY and CDR2 SMNVEV (reference sequence). CDR3 residues: CASSPRDSIKDYEQYF. CDR3 DNA sequence: TGTGCCAGCAGTCCGCGGGACTCTATTAAGGACTACGAGCAGTACTTC.

This clonotype was observed at least ten times. The chain joins TRBV27 to TRBJ1-2; 11 positions agree with TRBD1. CDR1 is MNHEY and CDR2 is SMNVEV in the germline V gene (reference sequence). This CDR3 contains 14 residues. V dropped 5 bases and J dropped 8; count of bases not matched to a gene: 7. The CDR3 protein is CASSAGTGGRGYTF. CDR3 coding DNA: TGTGCCAGCAGTGCGGGGACAGGGGGGAGAGGCTACACCTTC.

About this clonotype itself: A single base separates this from a much larger clone, so it may be a read error. V is TRBV28 and J is TRBJ1-5; 8 nucleotides agree with TRBD1. The germline gives CDR1 MDHEN, CDR2 SYDVKM. CDR3 length: 14 amino acids. The CDR3 here is CASSLTDRARPQNF. The CDR3 DNA sequence: TGTGCCAGCAGTTTAACGGACAGGGCGAGGCCCCAGAATTTT.